These 6 T cell receptor beta chains share one sample of origin, sequenced in a study of response to subunit inactivated influenza vaccine. TCRdb re-derived calls from the RT-PCR reads in MiXCR, one entry per CDR3 protein. The sample includes more than 450,000 distinct CDR3 sequences, 10% to 15% of them seen just once. Sample: PBMCs from blood, taken on the day of vaccination. Receptors originate from a man between 45 and 60 years old who received an inactivated influenza vaccine.

This clonotype was seen only a few times. The chain carries TRBV10-3 and TRBJ2-1; 12 bases fit TRBD2. V was pared by 7 bases and J by 7 bases, with 5 bases of the junction left unmatched. Germline V gene data show CDR1 as ENHRY and CDR2 as SYGVKD. The CDR3 consists of 14 residues. CDR3 loop: CAINRLAGENEQFF. CDR3 in DNA: TGTGCCATCAATAGACTAGCGGGAGAGAATGAGCAGTTCTTC.

Concerning this clonotype: Just one base apart from a much larger clone, this may be a read error. V usage is TRBV28 and J usage is TRBJ2-5; no definite D call. Germline V lookup: CDR1 MDHEN, CDR2 SYDVKM. This CDR3 spans 13 amino acids. CDR3 amino acids: CVSSLFSPPLMYF. CDR3 coding DNA: TGTGTCAGCAGTCTTTTTTCTCCACCCCTAATGTACTTC.

In its sample, this clonotype was seen a few times. The chain has TRBV6-1 and TRBJ2-7; TRBD1 agrees at 7 bases. After removal of 9 bases from V and 2 bases from J, the junction contained 10 bases not matched to a gene. The CDR3 covers 14 residues. Germline CDR1 reads MNHNS; CDR2 reads SASEGT. CDR3 coding DNA: TGTGCCAGTACCCAAGACAGGGTGGCCTACGAGCAGTACTTC. Its protein is CASTQDRVAYEQYF.

The gene calls are TRBV7-9 and TRBJ1-4, with a possible D match to TRBD1 (5 bases). Germline V gene sequence: CDR1 SEHNR, CDR2 FQNEAQ (reference sequence). This CDR3 has 15 residues. V dropped 4 bases and J dropped 5 bases, with 14 bases sitting between them. Here the CDR3 DNA reads TGTGCCAGCAGCTCGGGGGGGATCACGAATGAAAAACTGTTTTTT. It specifies CASSSGGITNEKLFF.

CDR3 loop: CSFRQGKEAFF. In DNA, the CDR3 is TGCAGCTTTCGACAGGGCAAAGAAGCTTTCTTT. This chain links TRBV29-1 with TRBJ1-1; 7 positions match TRBD1. This CDR3 is built from 11 residues. Germline CDR1 and CDR2: SQVTM and ANQGSEA. Unmatched junction bases numbered 8, after V lost 8 bases and J lost 8 bases.

V gene TRBV7-9 combines with J gene TRBJ1-6; TRBD1 aligns across 9 bases. Germline trimming cut 5 bases from V and 9 bases from J; bases unmatched to any gene: 5. There are 14 residues in the CDR3. Germline CDR1 SEHNR, CDR2 FQNEAQ (reference sequence). The CDR3 here is CASSPDRGVSPLHF. The CDR3, as DNA: TGTGCCAGCAGCCCGGACAGGGGTGTTTCACCCCTCCACTTT.